The 5 T cell receptor beta chains reported below all come from one sample, sequenced in a study of blood T cell repertoires in COVID-19. Assay: immunoSEQ multiplex PCR; the TCRdb copy retains only in-frame clones and omits some. The repertoire consists of 300,000 to 400,000 clones, with 80% to 90% occurring once and the leading ten covering 4% to 5.5%. Sequencing used PBMCs or T cells enriched from blood (not recorded which). The receptors come from a woman aged 40 to 55 with acute COVID-19.

This clone appeared a single time. The chain uses TRBV19 and TRBJ2-7; TRBD1 aligns across 7 bases. The J segment lost 3 bases and the V segment lost 5 bases, leaving 7 bases of the junction unmatched. Germline assignment: CDR1 LNHDA and CDR2 SQIVND (reference sequence). The CDR3 sequence is 14 residues long. Here the CDR3 reads CASSSTGLDYEQYF. The DNA for the CDR3 is TGTGCCAGTAGTTCGACAGGGCTAGACTACGAGCAGTACTTC.

V gene TRBV5-4 combines with J gene TRBJ2-5; the match to TRBD1 covers 7 bases. Germline trimming cut 4 bases from V and 3 bases from J; bases unmatched to any gene: 9. The CDR3 extends over 15 amino acids. Germline lookup yields CDR1 SGHNT and CDR2 YYREEE (reference sequence). The chain's CDR3 is CASSNPGTAKETQYF. In DNA form, the CDR3 reads TGTGCCAGCAGCAACCCCGGGACAGCTAAAGAGACCCAGTACTTC.

The chain uses TRBV7-7 and TRBJ2-1, with TRBD1 as a possible D gene (5 bases). Trimming stripped 1 base from V and 7 bases from J, with 8 bases between. The V gene's germline CDR1 is SSHAT and CDR2 FNYEAQ (reference sequence). This CDR3 region has 13 residues. CDR3 loop: CASSLVGENEQFF. The CDR3 nucleotides are TGTGCCAGCAGCTTAGTAGGGGAAAATGAGCAGTTCTTC.

V is TRBV5-1 and J is TRBJ1-6; no firm D call. CDR1 is SGHRS, CDR2 YFSETQ, per germline. CDR3 length: 15 residues. Trimming cost V 0 bases and J 4 bases, with 8 bases left between them. The CDR3 DNA sequence: TGCGCCAGCAGCTTGGTGTCAGGATATAATTCACCCCTCCACTTT. Translating it yields CASSLVSGYNSPLHF.

In this sample, this clone turned up a few times. The rearrangement joins TRBV19 to TRBJ1-5; a possible D gene is TRBD1 (6 bases). V lost 7 bases, J lost 4 bases, and 20 bases lay in between. The CDR3 is made up of 16 amino acids. Germline lookup yields CDR1 LNHDA and CDR2 SQIVND (reference sequence). The DNA of the CDR3 is TGTGCCAGTACATCCGAACCGGGACAACAAAATCAGCCCCAGCATTTT. This sequence encodes CASTSEPGQQNQPQHF.